The sequence of this T cell receptor (beta chain) was determined in a study of T cells in Graves' hyperthyroidism and ophthalmopathy. The study, taken as a whole, reports: The model forecast ophthalmopathy, anticipating it by a median around 6.5 months before onset.

Germline V gene data show CDR1 as MGHRA and CDR2 as YSYEKL. The CDR3 has 15 amino acids. In regard to this clonotype: The target antigen is unknown. At one boundary the junction diverges from the germline segment, which might be a read error.

Authors of the study amplified TCR beta CDR3 regions from RNA transcripts. The study used the HTBI primer set for a first-round RT-PCR of the TCR CDR3. TCRdb re-derived calls from the multiplex PCR reads in MiXCR, one entry per CDR3 protein. This table holds 500,000 to 650,000 distinct CDR3 sequences, around 20% found once. The PBMCs studied were ones that came from about 10 ml fresh peripheral blood. V and J are TRBV4-1 and TRBJ2-7, with TRBD2 as a possible D gene (6 bases). The source material was blood. This receptor was taken from a man aged 40-50 years with Graves' ophthalmopathy. CDR3: CASSQAGLSTYEQYF. In nucleotides, the CDR3 is TGTGCCAGCAGCCAAGCGGGCCTCTCCACCTACGAGCAGTACTTC.